These 9 T cell receptor beta chains share one sample of origin, sequenced in a study of response to subunit inactivated influenza vaccine. TCRdb processed the RT-PCR reads anew with MiXCR; each CDR3 protein has one entry. The sample holds fewer than 750,000 distinct CDR3 sequences, 12% to 15% seen once. Sequenced material: PBMCs from blood, taken roughly 12 days after vaccination. These receptors were taken from a middle-aged man who received an inactivated influenza vaccine.

A few counts support this clonotype. The rearrangement uses TRBV6-2 or TRBV6-3 and TRBJ2-7; tentatively, D is TRBD2 (5 bases). Trimming took off 6 bases at V and 9 bases at J, with 21 bases between the two ends. CDR1 and CDR2 from the germline V gene are MNHEY and SVGEGT. The CDR3 loop spans 14 amino acids. In nucleotides, the CDR3 is TGTGCCAGCAGCGGTACGCGAGGAGGATTCGTGCAGTACTTC. It specifies CASSGTRGGFVQYF.

The chain carries TRBV20-1 and TRBJ2-7, with 10 bases lining up with TRBD1. Germline CDR1 DFQATT, CDR2 SNEGSKA (reference sequence). This CDR3 has 15 residues. V shed 5 bases, J shed 4 bases, and the junction held 11 bases outside the gene matches. The CDR3 loop is CSAGPRQGATYEQYF. In DNA form, the CDR3 reads TGCAGTGCTGGACCCCGACAGGGGGCGACGTACGAGCAGTACTTC.

Ten or more counts support this clonotype. The chain joins TRBV12-3 or TRBV12-4 to TRBJ1-6; D is uncertain. V shed 2 bases and J shed 7 bases, with 9 bases lying between them. This CDR3 contains 14 residues. In DNA, the CDR3 is TGTGCCAGCAGTTTACGGGGTCAAAATTCACCCCTCCACTTT. Amino acid sequence: CASSLRGQNSPLHF.

The chain employs TRBV20-1 and TRBJ1-2, with 9 bases fitting TRBD1. The J segment lost 9 bases and the V segment lost 2 bases, leaving 10 bases of the junction unmatched. Looked up from germline, CDR1 is DFQATT and CDR2 is SNEGSKA (reference sequence). The CDR3 covers 14 residues. The CDR3 DNA is TGCAGTGCTAGAATACCGGGACAGGGTTGGAGCTACACCTTC. Translated, it gives CSARIPGQGWSYTF.

This chain connects TRBV20-1 to TRBJ2-7, with D tentatively TRBD1 (5 bases). The CDR3 contains 15 residues. The V and J ends lost 5 bases and 1 base respectively, with 18 bases between them. Germline V CDR1 and CDR2: DFQATT, SNEGSKA (reference sequence). CDR3 sequence reads: CSAFRDSPLSYEQYF. DNA of the CDR3: TGCAGTGCTTTCAGAGACAGCCCCTTGTCCTACGAGCAGTACTTC.

V and J are TRBV20-1 and TRBJ1-1; perhaps TRBD1 as D (5 bases). Germline V CDR1 and CDR2: DFQATT, SNEGSKA (reference sequence). V was cut by 6 bases and J by 2 bases, with 13 bases left in between. This CDR3 contains 13 residues. DNA of the CDR3: TGCAGTGCACGGGGCCTTTCTAACACTGAAGCTTTCTTT. Translation gives CSARGLSNTEAFF.

V usage is TRBV6-2 or TRBV6-3 and J usage is TRBJ1-6; TRBD1 aligns across 7 bases. Germline CDR1 and CDR2: MNHEY and SVGEGT. Trimming at V came to 2 bases and at J to 7 bases, leaving 5 bases not matched to a gene. The CDR3 extends over 15 amino acids. CDR3: CASSYEQGSNSPLHF. As DNA, the CDR3 is TGTGCCAGCAGTTACGAACAGGGGAGCAATTCACCCCTCCACTTT.

The rearrangement joins TRBV6-5 to TRBJ2-2; TRBD2 matches 7 bases. The CDR3 loop spans 15 amino acids. The junction had 6 bases not matched to a gene; V was cut back by 2 bases and J by 6 bases. Germline loops: CDR1 MNHEY, CDR2 SVGAGI. The CDR3 nucleotides read TGTGCCAGCAGTTACAGTCGGGGGAGGGCCGGGGAGCTGTTTTTT. As protein: CASSYSRGRAGELFF.

This clonotype was seen only a few times. The chain links TRBV7-2 to TRBJ2-3; 10 nucleotides align to TRBD2. The CDR3 spans 13 residues. CDR1 and CDR2 from the germline V gene are SGHTA and FQGNSA. V was clipped by 1 base and J by 14 bases; unmatched bases: 6. CDR3 loop: CASSLVTSGTLYF. CDR3 nucleotide sequence: TGTGCCAGCAGCTTAGTAACTAGCGGGACCCTGTATTTT. Full variable domain (remainder filled in from reference TRBV7-2 and TRBJ2-3): GAGVSQSPSNKVTEKGKDVELRCDPISGHTALYWYRQSLGQGLEFLIYFQGNSAPDKSGLPSDRFSAERTGGSVSTLTIQRTQQEDSAVYLCASSLVTSGTLYFGPGTRLTVL.